This TCR beta chain appears in the sequencing data of a study of T cell responses to AZD1222 COVID-19 vaccine. General study points: Clonal diversity was possibly underestimated; the donors were predominantly white British and more often female. Breadth and depth of Spike-specific TCRs rose after two AZD1222 doses. Recipients of AZD1222 seropositive at baseline numbered only 5 to 7.

To note about this clone: No antigen is known for it.

This CDR3 contains 16 residues. Germline V lookup: CDR1 SGHRS, CDR2 YFSETQ. Trimming removed 3 bases at V and 0 bases at J, with 15 bases between. Libraries were prepared by immunoSEQ multiplex PCR; TCRdb keeps only in-frame clonotypes and omits some of them. This sample has about 97,000 clones, with about 89% found just once. The sample consisted of peripheral blood, taken on day 0 of AZD1222 vaccination. The TCR comes from an adult in good health. This sequence joins TRBV5-1 and TRBJ1-2; no definite D call. The CDR3 spells CASSSIIGNPNYGYTF. For the CDR3, the DNA is TGCGCCAGCAGCTCTATAATTGGTAACCCTAACTATGGCTACACCTTC.